The 25 T cell receptor beta chains presented below share a single source sample, sequenced in a study of blood T cell repertoires in COVID-19. Profiled with immunoSEQ multiplex PCR; TCRdb holds only in-frame clones, not every one. This table holds fewer than 400,000 clones, 87% found once. Sequenced: PBMCs or T cells enriched from blood (not recorded which). The source is a young woman who had recovered from COVID-19.

The V and J genes are TRBV7-9 and TRBJ1-4, with TRBD1 matching 7 bases. Trimming at V came to 1 base and at J to 6 bases, leaving 5 bases not matched to a gene. The CDR3 totals 15 residues. Germline CDR1 SEHNR, CDR2 FQNEAQ (reference sequence). The CDR3 region has the DNA TGTGCCAGCAGCTTAGAGGGACAGATTCATGAAAAACTGTTTTTT. Translated: CASSLEGQIHEKLFF.

The chain is built from TRBV19 and TRBJ2-2; D is perhaps TRBD1 (6 bases). The CDR3 sequence is 20 residues long. The germline gives CDR1 LNHDA, CDR2 SQIVND (reference sequence). Trimming shortened V by 7 bases and J by 0 bases, and 27 bases separated the two germline ends. The CDR3: CASILRPGTSQSPNTGELFF. The CDR3 DNA reads TGTGCCAGTATCCTAAGACCGGGGACATCCCAATCGCCGAACACCGGGGAGCTGTTTTTT.

This clone was recorded only once. The gene calls are TRBV5-1 and TRBJ2-5; 10 nucleotides line up with TRBD2. With 3 bases clipped from V and 3 bases from J, the junction kept 5 bases outside the gene matches. CDR3 length: 15 residues. Germline assignment: CDR1 SGHRS and CDR2 YFSETQ. CDR3 bases: TGCGCCAGCAGCTCTATAGCGGGGGGCGAAGAGACCCAGTACTTC. Translation gives CASSSIAGGEETQYF.

This CDR3 is CASRSTGRNTIYF. For the CDR3, the DNA is TGTGCCAGCAGGTCGACAGGGAGAAACACCATATATTTT. The chain employs TRBV2 and TRBJ1-3; 7 nucleotides match TRBD1. The length of the CDR3 is 13 residues. Trimming took 6 bases from V and 5 from J; bases not matched to a gene: 4. Germline assignment: CDR1 SNHLY and CDR2 FYNNEI.

This rearrangement joins TRBV4-3 to TRBJ1-1, with D possibly matching TRBD1 (5 bases). The V gene's germline CDR1 is LGHNA and CDR2 YSLEER. The ends were cut back, 0 bases at V and 9 bases at J, with 17 bases in the middle. The CDR3 is made up of 15 amino acids. CDR3: CASSQEIQGGIQAFF. The CDR3 nucleotides are TGCGCCAGCAGCCAAGAGATCCAGGGAGGAATCCAAGCTTTCTTT.

The chain carries TRBV19 and TRBJ1-1; 7 bases map to TRBD1. The CDR3 runs 15 residues. Per germline, CDR1 LNHDA and CDR2 SQIVND (reference sequence). The V gene end was trimmed by 5 bases and the J gene end by 2 bases; junction bases not matched to a gene: 8. CDR3 DNA sequence: TGTGCCAGTAGTGCGACAGGGACCGGTAACACTGAAGCTTTCTTT. Encoded protein: CASSATGTGNTEAFF.

This chain joins TRBV28 and TRBJ1-5; D is perhaps TRBD1 (6 bases). The CDR3 totals 14 residues. The germline V gene encodes CDR1 MDHEN and CDR2 SYDVKM. V dropped 6 bases and J dropped 12 bases, with 21 bases sitting between them. For the CDR3, the DNA is TGTGCCAGCAGCAAGACAGGAGGTGACAGATACCAGCATTTT. This encodes CASSKTGGDRYQHF. Drawing the rest from reference TRBV28 and TRBJ1-5, the complete variable domain is DVKVTQSSRYLVKRTGEKVFLECVQDMDHENMFWYRQDPGLGLRLIYFSYDVKMKEKGDIPEGYSVSREKKERFSLILESASTNQTSMYLCASSKTGGDRYQHFGDGTRLSIL.

V usage is TRBV5-6 and J usage is TRBJ1-2; D possibly corresponds to TRBD1 (5 bases). The length of the CDR3 is 17 residues. Germline assignment: CDR1 SGHDT and CDR2 YYEEEE. The V end lost 5 bases, the J end lost 7 bases, and 27 bases lay between the germline ends. CDR3 DNA sequence: TGTGCCAGCAGGGTCCTTATTAGTAGGGGCGTTACGGGTGGCTACACCTTC. Encoded protein: CASRVLISRGVTGGYTF.

V is TRBV4-3 and J is TRBJ2-3, with D perhaps TRBD1 (5 bases). In germline, CDR1 is LGHNA, CDR2 YSLEER. Trimming shortened V by 0 bases and J by 4 bases, and 32 bases separated the two germline ends. The CDR3 contains 22 residues. CDR3: CASSQDYPPIDWQGPQADTQYF. The CDR3 coding sequence is TGCGCCAGCAGCCAAGATTACCCCCCCATCGATTGGCAGGGCCCGCAGGCAGATACGCAGTATTTT.

Only one count was recorded for this clone. The chain joins TRBV12-5 to TRBJ2-3, with D perhaps TRBD2 (6 bases). CDR1 and CDR2 from the germline V gene are LGHNT and FRNRAP. Trimming pared 0 bases from V and 3 bases from J, leaving 10 bases between. The CDR3 spans 15 residues. The CDR3 is CASGLVMGGTDTQYF. In DNA, the CDR3 is TGTGCTAGTGGTTTGGTCATGGGAGGAACAGATACGCAGTATTTT.

This chain links TRBV7-3 with TRBJ2-1; a weak D match, TRBD2 (6 bases). V was shortened by 0 bases and J by 4 bases, with 10 bases between the two germline ends. This CDR3 spans 15 amino acids. CDR1 SGHTA and CDR2 FQGTGA come from the germline V gene. The CDR3 DNA reads TGTGCCAGCAGCTTAACGGCGGAGGGTTACAATGAGCAGTTCTTC. Translated, it gives CASSLTAEGYNEQFF.

J is TRBJ1-6 and V is TRBV5-8; 9 nucleotides match TRBD1. The V and J ends lost 0 bases and 10 bases, in that order; junction bases with no gene match: 2. This CDR3 spans 14 amino acids. Germline V lookup: CDR1 SGHTS, CDR2 YDEGEE. CDR3 loop: CASSLAQGASPLHF. The CDR3 coding sequence is TGTGCCAGCAGCTTGGCACAGGGGGCCTCACCCCTCCACTTT.

This clone was recorded once. This chain connects TRBV5-1 to TRBJ2-3, with 10 bases matching TRBD2. CDR3 length: 16 amino acids. V trimming: 4 bases; J trimming: 2 bases; junction bases outside the gene matches: 7. The germline V gene encodes CDR1 SGHRS and CDR2 YFSETQ. The CDR3, as DNA: TGCGCCAGCAGCACGGAGACTAGCGGGCTCACAGATACGCAGTATTTT. Amino acid sequence: CASSTETSGLTDTQYF.

CDR3 region: CASSFRQGSKNIQYF. CDR3 coding DNA: TGTGCCAGCAGCTTCAGACAGGGAAGTAAAAACATTCAGTACTTC. The V gene is TRBV13, the J gene TRBJ2-4, with TRBD1 matching over 7 bases. Trimming removed 3 bases from V and 4 bases from J; junction bases left unmatched: 6. CDR1 is PRHDT and CDR2 is FYEKMQ in the germline V gene (reference sequence). The CDR3 runs to 15 residues.

The rearrangement joins TRBV5-6 to TRBJ1-1; no clear D gene. Germline values: CDR1 SGHDT, CDR2 YYEEEE. V gave up 0 bases and J gave up 1 base, with 7 bases separating them. The CDR3 loop spans 14 amino acids. As DNA, the CDR3 is TGTGCCAGCAGCTTGGTAGGCGGGAACACTGAAGCTTTCTTT. Translating it yields CASSLVGGNTEAFF.

The V and J genes are TRBV19 and TRBJ1-5, with D possibly being TRBD1 (6 bases). The CDR3 length is 14 residues. Trimming removed 4 bases at V and 7 bases at J, with 14 bases between. Germline CDR1 and CDR2: LNHDA and SQIVND (reference sequence). In DNA, the CDR3 is TGTGCCAGTAGTACCACACAGGGTTACCAGCCCCAGCATTTT. The encoded protein is CASSTTQGYQPQHF.

The chain recombines TRBV19 with TRBJ2-1; D gene uncertain. Between the trimmed V and J ends, which lost 3 bases and 4 bases, there was a span of 7 bases. The CDR3 consists of 13 residues. Germline lookup yields CDR1 LNHDA and CDR2 SQIVND (reference sequence). The CDR3 nucleotides read TGTGCCAGTAGTATCACTGAATACAATGAGCAGTTCTTC. Its translation: CASSITEYNEQFF.

V usage is TRBV9 and J usage is TRBJ2-5; no clear D gene. Looked up from germline, CDR1 is SGDLS and CDR2 is YYNGEE. The length of the CDR3 is 14 residues. V lost 0 bases to trimming and J lost 3 bases, with 9 bases between them. As DNA, the CDR3 is TGTGCCAGCAGCGTAGATCAGTATGAAGAGACCCAGTACTTC. It translates to CASSVDQYEETQYF.

V is TRBV28 and J is TRBJ1-1; D might be TRBD1 (6 bases). Germline CDR1 and CDR2: MDHEN and SYDVKM. V was cut by 6 bases and J by 1 base, with 18 bases left in between. The CDR3 has 16 amino acids. The CDR3, as DNA: TGTGCCAGCAGCCGGTTAATTCAGGGGCCGAACACTGAAGCTTTCTTT. Translating it yields CASSRLIQGPNTEAFF. The full variable domain, in which reference TRBV28 and TRBJ1-1 provide the parts outside the CDR3, is DVKVTQSSRYLVKRTGEKVFLECVQDMDHENMFWYRQDPGLGLRLIYFSYDVKMKEKGDIPEGYSVSREKKERFSLILESASTNQTSMYLCASSRLIQGPNTEAFFGQGTRLTVV.

The gene calls are TRBV3-1 (or the pseudogene TRBV3-2) and TRBJ2-1; the D gene is possibly TRBD1 (5 bases). In germline, CDR1 is LGHDT, CDR2 YNNKEL (reference sequence). The CDR3 consists of 21 residues. Trimming pared 0 bases from V and 0 bases from J, leaving 24 bases between. CDR3: CASSQDFGFGKGLSSYNEQFF. DNA for the CDR3: TGTGCCAGCAGCCAAGACTTCGGTTTCGGTAAGGGGTTGAGCTCCTACAATGAGCAGTTCTTC.

The rearrangement uses TRBV4-2 and TRBJ2-5; D is perhaps TRBD2 (5 bases). The CDR3 contains 13 residues. The V and J ends lost 0 bases and 7 bases respectively, with 9 bases between them. Germline CDR1 reads LGHNA; CDR2 reads YNFKEQ. The CDR3 loop reads CASSQDLGGTQYF. The CDR3 DNA reads TGTGCCAGCAGCCAAGATCTAGGAGGGACCCAGTACTTC.

The chain combines TRBV19 with TRBJ2-1; 8 bases fit TRBD2. Germline loops: CDR1 LNHDA, CDR2 SQIVND (reference sequence). The CDR3 extends over 14 amino acids. The V gene end was trimmed by 4 bases and the J gene end by 6 bases; junction bases not matched to a gene: 5. CDR3 protein: CASSRGLGGNEQFF. The CDR3 DNA follows: TGTGCCAGTAGTAGGGGACTAGGGGGCAATGAGCAGTTCTTC.

The chain links TRBV27 to TRBJ2-1; D not resolved. In germline, CDR1 is MNHEY, CDR2 SMNVEV (reference sequence). The CDR3 consists of 15 residues. Trimming pared 4 bases from V and 0 bases from J, leaving 10 bases between. Here the CDR3 DNA reads TGTGCCAGCAGTTGGCTGGAGAGCTCCTACAATGAGCAGTTCTTC. It encodes CASSWLESSYNEQFF.

This clone was observed once. The rearrangement joins TRBV28 to TRBJ2-5; D possibly corresponds to TRBD2 (6 bases). There are 17 residues in the CDR3. Trimming pared 2 bases from V and 1 base from J, leaving 17 bases between. The germline gives CDR1 MDHEN, CDR2 SYDVKM. The CDR3 spells CASSLGRWRGPQETQYF. The CDR3 coding sequence is TGTGCCAGCAGTTTAGGTCGATGGAGGGGACCCCAAGAGACCCAGTACTTC.

The V gene is TRBV7-8, the J gene TRBJ1-1; a possible D gene is TRBD1 (5 bases). The CDR3 consists of 17 residues. Germline V gene lookup returns CDR1 SGHVS and CDR2 FQNEAQ. V lost 1 base and J 3 bases, leaving 18 bases between the germline ends. The DNA for the CDR3 is TGTGCCAGCAGCTTAGTGAGCGGGACGACGCCGGACACTGAAGCTTTCTTT. It is translated as CASSLVSGTTPDTEAFF.